This T cell receptor (beta chain) was identified during a study of shared clonotypes between healthy human individuals. General study results and limits: The four-donor shared clonotypes exceeded non-shared clonotypes in generation probability, with non-shared ones scoring lower.

Germline CDR1 is GTSNPN and CDR2 is SVGIG (reference sequence). CDR3 length: 13 residues. V lost 1 base to trimming and J lost 14 bases; unmatched junction nucleotides: 11. As concerns this clone: Its target is not known.

Authors' analysis steps: ImmunoSEQ only sent back junction sequences with no quality scores, so filtering was done differently. The data were produced by immunoSEQ multiplex PCR, yet TCRdb's version contains in-frame clones alone and is incomplete. V and J calls and clone size are given by that table; D and trimming were obtained from the DNA. The table lists 300,000 or so clones, approximately 74% of them singletons. Everyone who donated was a Caucasian adult who lived in Nashville, Tennessee. Splitting the CD4+ cells yielded a CD45RA+ naive subset and a CD45RA-negative memory subset. J is TRBJ2-3 and V is TRBV30, with TRBD2 matching over 8 bases. This sequence was found in a man aged 25 to 40 in good health. The specimen sequenced was memory CD4+ T cells sorted from blood. The subset was: CD45RA-negative fraction. As DNA, the CDR3 is TGTGCCTGGAGTGGGGACTTAGCGGGAAATCGGTATTTT. Its translation is CAWSGDLAGNRYF.